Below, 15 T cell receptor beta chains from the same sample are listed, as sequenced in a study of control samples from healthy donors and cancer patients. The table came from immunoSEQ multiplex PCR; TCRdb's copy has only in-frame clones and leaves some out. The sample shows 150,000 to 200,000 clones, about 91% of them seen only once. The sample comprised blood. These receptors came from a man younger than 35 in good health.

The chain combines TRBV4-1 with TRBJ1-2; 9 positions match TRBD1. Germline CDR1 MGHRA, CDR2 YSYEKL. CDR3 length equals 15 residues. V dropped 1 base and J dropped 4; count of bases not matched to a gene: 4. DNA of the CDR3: TGCGCCAGCAGCCAAGGGACAGGGGTGGGCTATGGCTACACCTTC. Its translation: CASSQGTGVGYGYTF.

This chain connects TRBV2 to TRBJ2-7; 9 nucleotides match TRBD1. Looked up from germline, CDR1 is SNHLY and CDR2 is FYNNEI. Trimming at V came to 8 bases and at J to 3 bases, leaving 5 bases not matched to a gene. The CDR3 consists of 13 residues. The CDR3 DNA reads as TGTGCCAGCGTGGAGGACAGGGGCTACGAGCAGTACTTC. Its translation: CASVEDRGYEQYF.

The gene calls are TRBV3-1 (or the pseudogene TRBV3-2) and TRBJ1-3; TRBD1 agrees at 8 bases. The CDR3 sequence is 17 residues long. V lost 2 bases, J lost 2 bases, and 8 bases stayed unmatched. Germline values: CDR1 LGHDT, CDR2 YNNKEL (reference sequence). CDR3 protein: CASSQPRGQEPGNTIYF. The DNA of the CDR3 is TGTGCCAGCAGCCAACCAAGGGGACAGGAACCTGGAAACACCATATATTTT.

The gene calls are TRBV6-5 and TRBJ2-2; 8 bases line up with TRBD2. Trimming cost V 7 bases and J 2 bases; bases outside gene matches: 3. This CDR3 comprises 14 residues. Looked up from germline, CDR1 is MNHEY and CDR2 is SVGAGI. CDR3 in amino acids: CASTRGANTGELFF. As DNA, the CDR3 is TGTGCCAGCACGCGGGGGGCTAACACCGGGGAGCTGTTTTTT.

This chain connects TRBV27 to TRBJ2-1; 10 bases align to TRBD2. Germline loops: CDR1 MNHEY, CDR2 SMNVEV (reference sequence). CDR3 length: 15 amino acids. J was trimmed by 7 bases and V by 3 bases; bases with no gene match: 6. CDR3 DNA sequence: TGTGCCAGCAGTTTGGGAGCGGGGGGGCCTAATGAGCAGTTCTTC. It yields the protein CASSLGAGGPNEQFF.

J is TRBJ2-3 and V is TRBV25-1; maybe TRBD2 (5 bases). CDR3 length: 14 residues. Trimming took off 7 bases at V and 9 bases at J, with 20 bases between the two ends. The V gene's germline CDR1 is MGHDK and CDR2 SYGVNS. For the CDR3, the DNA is TGTGCCAGCACTATGAATAACCCACCGGGGACGCAGTATTTT. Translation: CASTMNNPPGTQYF. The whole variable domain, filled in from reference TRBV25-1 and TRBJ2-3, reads EADIYQTPRYLVIGTGKKITLECSQTMGHDKMYWYQQDPGMELHLIHYSYGVNSTEKGDLSSESTVSRIRTEHFPLTLESARPSHTSQYLCASTMNNPPGTQYFGPGTRLTVL.

As DNA, the CDR3 is TGTGCCAGCAGTTATTGGACAGGAGGATCCACCGGGGAGCTGTTTTTT. Its translation: CASSYWTGGSTGELFF. V and J are TRBV6-5 and TRBJ2-2; 7 bases are a match to TRBD1. The CDR3 spans 16 residues. In germline, CDR1 is MNHEY, CDR2 SVGAGI. The V segment lost 3 bases and the J segment 4 bases; nucleotides outside the gene matches: 8.

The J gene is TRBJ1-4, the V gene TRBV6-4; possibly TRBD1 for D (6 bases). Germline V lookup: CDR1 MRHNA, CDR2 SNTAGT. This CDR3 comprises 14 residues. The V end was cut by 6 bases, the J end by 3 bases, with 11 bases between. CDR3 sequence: CASSLQGANEKLFF. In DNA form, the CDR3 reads TGTGCCAGCAGCCTACAGGGCGCTAATGAAAAACTGTTTTTT.

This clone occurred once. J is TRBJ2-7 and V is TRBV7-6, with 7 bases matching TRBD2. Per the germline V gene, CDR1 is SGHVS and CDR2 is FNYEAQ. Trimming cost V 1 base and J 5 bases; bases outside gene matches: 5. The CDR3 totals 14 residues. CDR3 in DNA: TGTGCCAGCAGCTTAGATGGAAGCGGGGACGAGCAGTACTTC. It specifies CASSLDGSGDEQYF. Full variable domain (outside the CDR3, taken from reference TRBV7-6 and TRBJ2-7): GAGVSQSPRYKVTKRGQDVALRCDPISGHVSLYWYRQALGQGPEFLTYFNYEAQQDKSGLPNDRFSAERPEGSISTLTIQRTEQRDSAMYRCASSLDGSGDEQYFGPGTRLTVT.

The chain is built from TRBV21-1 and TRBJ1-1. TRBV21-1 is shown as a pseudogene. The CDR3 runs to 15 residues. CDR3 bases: TGTGCCAGCAGCAAAGTAGGTGGGATGAACACTGAAGCTTTCTTT. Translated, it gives CASSKVGGMNTEAFF.

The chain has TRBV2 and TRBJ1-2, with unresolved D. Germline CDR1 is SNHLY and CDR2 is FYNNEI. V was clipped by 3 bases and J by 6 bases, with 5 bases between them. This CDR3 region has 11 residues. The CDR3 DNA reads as TGTGCCAGCAGTGAGGAGGATGGCTACACCTTC. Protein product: CASSEEDGYTF.

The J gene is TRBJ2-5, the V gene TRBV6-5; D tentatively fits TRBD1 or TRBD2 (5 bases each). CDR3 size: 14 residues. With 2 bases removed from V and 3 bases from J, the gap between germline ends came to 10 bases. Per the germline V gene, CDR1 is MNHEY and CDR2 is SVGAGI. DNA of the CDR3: TGTGCCAGCAGTTACACCTGGGGGAAAGAGACCCAGTACTTC. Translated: CASSYTWGKETQYF.

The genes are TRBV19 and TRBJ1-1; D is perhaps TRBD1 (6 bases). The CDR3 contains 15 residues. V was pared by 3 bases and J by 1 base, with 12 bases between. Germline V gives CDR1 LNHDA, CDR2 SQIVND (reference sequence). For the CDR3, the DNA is TGTGCCAGTAGTATTGACCCGGGGGCGAACACTGAAGCTTTCTTT. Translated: CASSIDPGANTEAFF.

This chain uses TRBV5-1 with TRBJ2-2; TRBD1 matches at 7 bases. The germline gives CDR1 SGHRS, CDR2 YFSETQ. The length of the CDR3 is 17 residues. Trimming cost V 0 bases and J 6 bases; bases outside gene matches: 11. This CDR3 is CASSLDRGHGKAGELFF. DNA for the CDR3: TGCGCCAGCAGCTTGGACAGGGGTCACGGGAAGGCCGGGGAGCTGTTTTTT.

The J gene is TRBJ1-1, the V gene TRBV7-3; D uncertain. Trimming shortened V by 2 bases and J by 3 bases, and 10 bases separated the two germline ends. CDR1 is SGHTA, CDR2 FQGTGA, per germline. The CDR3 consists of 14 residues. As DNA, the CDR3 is TGTGCCAGCAGCTTACCAGGTCGGGACACTGAAGCTTTCTTT. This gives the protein CASSLPGRDTEAFF.